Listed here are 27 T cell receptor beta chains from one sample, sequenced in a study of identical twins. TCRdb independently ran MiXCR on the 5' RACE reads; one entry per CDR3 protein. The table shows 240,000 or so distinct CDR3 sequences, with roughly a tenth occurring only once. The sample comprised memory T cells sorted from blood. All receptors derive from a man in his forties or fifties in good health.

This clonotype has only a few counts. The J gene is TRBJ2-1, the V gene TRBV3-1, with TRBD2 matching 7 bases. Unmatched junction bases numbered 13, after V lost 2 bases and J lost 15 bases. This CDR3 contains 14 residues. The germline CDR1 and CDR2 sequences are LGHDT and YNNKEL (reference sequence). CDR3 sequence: CASSQLGKGGSTFF. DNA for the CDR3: TGTGCCAGCAGCCAATTGGGAAAGGGCGGGAGTACGTTCTTC.

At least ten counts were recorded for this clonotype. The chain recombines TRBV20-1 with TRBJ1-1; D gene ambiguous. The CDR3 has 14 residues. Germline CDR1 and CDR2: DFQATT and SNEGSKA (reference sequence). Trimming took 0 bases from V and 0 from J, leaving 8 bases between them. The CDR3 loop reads CSARDPRVNTEAFF. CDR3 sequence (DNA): TGCAGTGCTAGAGATCCACGGGTGAACACTGAAGCTTTCTTT.

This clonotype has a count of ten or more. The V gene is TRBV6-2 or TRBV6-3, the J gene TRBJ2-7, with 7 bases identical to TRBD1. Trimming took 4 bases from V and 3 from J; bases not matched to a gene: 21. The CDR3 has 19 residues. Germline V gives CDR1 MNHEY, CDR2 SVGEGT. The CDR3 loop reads CASSSAYPSNRGFGYEQYF. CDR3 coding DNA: TGTGCCAGCAGTTCCGCTTACCCCTCCAACAGGGGTTTTGGCTACGAGCAGTACTTC.

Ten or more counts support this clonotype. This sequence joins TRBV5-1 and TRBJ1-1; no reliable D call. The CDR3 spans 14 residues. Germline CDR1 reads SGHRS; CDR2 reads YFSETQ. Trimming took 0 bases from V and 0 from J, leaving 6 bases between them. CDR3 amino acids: CASSLASLNTEAFF. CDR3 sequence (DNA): TGCGCCAGCAGCTTGGCCAGCTTGAACACTGAAGCTTTCTTT.

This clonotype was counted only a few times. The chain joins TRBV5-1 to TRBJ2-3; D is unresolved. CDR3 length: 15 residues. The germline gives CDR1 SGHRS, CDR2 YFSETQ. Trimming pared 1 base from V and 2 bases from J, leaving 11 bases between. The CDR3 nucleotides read TGCGCCAGCAGCTTGACTTTCCCTTACACAGATACGCAGTATTTT. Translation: CASSLTFPYTDTQYF.

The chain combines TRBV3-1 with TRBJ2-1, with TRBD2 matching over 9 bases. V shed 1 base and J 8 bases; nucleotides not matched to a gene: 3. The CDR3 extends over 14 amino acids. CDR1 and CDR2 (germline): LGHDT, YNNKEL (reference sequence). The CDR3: CASSQGLAAYEQFF. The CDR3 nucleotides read TGTGCCAGCAGCCAAGGACTAGCGGCATATGAGCAGTTCTTC.

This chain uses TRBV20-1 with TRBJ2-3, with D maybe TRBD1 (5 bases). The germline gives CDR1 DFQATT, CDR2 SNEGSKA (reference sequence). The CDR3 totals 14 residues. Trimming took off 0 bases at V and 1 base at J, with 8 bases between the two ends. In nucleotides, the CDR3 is TGCAGTGCTAGAGATGGGGCTGGCACAGATACGCAGTATTTT. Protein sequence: CSARDGAGTDTQYF.

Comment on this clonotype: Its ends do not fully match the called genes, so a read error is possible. The CDR3 DNA reads TGTGCCAGCTCACCAGGACTCCCTGGGGCCAGCGTCCTGACTTTC. Translated: CASSPGLPGASVLTF. The chain is built from TRBV18 and TRBJ2-6; tentatively, D is TRBD1 or TRBD2 (5 bases each). The CDR3 runs to 15 residues. CDR1 and CDR2 (germline): KGHSH, LQKENI. Full variable domain (remainder filled in from reference TRBV18 and TRBJ2-6): NAGVMQNPRHLVRRRGQEARLRCSPMKGHSHVYWYRQLPEEGLKFMVYLQKENIIDESGMPKERFSAEFPKEGPSILRIQQVVRGDSAAYFCASSPGLPGASVLTFGAGSRLTVL.

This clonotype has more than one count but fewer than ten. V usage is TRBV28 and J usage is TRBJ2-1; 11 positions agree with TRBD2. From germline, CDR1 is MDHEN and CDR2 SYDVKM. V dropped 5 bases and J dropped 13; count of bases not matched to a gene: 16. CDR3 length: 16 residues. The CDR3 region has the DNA TGTGCCAGCAGTCCCTTTAGCGGGAGGGCCGGGGTTGATCAGTTCTTC. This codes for CASSPFSGRAGVDQFF.

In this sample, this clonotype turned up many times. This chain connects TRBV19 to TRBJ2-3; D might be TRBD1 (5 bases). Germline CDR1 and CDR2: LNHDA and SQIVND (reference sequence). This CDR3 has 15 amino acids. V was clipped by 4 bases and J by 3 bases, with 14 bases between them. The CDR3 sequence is CASSTAGHRTDTQYF. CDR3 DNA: TGTGCCAGTAGTACGGCAGGGCATAGGACAGATACGCAGTATTTT.

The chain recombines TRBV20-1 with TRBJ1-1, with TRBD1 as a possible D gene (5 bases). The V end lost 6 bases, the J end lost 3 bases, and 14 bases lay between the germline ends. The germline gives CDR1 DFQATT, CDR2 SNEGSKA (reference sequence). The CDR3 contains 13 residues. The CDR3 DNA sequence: TGCAGTGCCGGCGGGGAAGGGGACACTGAAGCTTTCTTT. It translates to CSAGGEGDTEAFF.

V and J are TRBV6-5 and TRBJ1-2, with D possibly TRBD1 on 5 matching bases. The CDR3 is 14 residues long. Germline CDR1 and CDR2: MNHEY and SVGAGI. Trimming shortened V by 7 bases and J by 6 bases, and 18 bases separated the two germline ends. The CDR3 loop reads CASTYGGQGHGYTF. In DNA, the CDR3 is TGTGCCAGCACTTATGGCGGGCAGGGTCATGGCTACACCTTC.

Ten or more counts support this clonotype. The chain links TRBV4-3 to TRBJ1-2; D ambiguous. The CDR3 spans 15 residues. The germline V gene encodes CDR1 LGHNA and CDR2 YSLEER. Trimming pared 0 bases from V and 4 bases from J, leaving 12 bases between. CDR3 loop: CASSQEISVVYGYTF. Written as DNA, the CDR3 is TGCGCCAGCAGCCAAGAGATATCTGTGGTCTATGGCTACACCTTC.

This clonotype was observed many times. The CDR3 region has the DNA TGTGCCATCAGTGAAGAGGACAGGGGCCCCTACGAGCAGTACTTC. It yields the protein CAISEEDRGPYEQYF. The chain couples TRBV10-3 to TRBJ2-7, with 9 bases matching TRBD1. CDR1 ENHRY and CDR2 SYGVKD come from the germline V gene. The CDR3 is made up of 15 amino acids. V trimming: 3 bases; J trimming: 2 bases; junction bases outside the gene matches: 5.

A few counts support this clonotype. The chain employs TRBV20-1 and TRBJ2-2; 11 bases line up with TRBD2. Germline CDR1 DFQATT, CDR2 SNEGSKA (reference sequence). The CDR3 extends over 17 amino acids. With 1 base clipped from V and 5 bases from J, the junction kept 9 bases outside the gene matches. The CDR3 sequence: CSARGLAGGRGTGELFF. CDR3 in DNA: TGCAGTGCTAGAGGTCTAGCGGGAGGCCGGGGGACCGGGGAGCTGTTTTTT.

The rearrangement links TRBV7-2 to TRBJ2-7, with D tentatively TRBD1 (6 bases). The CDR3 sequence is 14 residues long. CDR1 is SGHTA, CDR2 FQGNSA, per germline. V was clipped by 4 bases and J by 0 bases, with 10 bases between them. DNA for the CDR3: TGTGCCAGCAGCTCGGACAGATACTCCTACGAGCAGTACTTC. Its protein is CASSSDRYSYEQYF.

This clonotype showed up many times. CDR3 nucleotides: TGCAGCGTTGAGGGCAGGAACACTGAAGCTTTCTTT. It is translated as CSVEGRNTEAFF. The chain employs TRBV29-1 and TRBJ1-1, with D unresolved. The germline V gene encodes CDR1 SQVTM and CDR2 ANQGSEA. This CDR3 has 12 amino acids. V was shortened by 3 bases and J by 1 base, with 6 bases between the two germline ends. The whole variable domain, filled in from reference TRBV29-1 and TRBJ1-1, reads SAVISQKPSRDICQRGTSLTIQCQVDSQVTMMFWYRQQPGQSLTLIATANQGSEATYESGFVIDKFPISRPNLTFSTLTVSNMSPEDSSIYLCSVEGRNTEAFFGQGTRLTVV.

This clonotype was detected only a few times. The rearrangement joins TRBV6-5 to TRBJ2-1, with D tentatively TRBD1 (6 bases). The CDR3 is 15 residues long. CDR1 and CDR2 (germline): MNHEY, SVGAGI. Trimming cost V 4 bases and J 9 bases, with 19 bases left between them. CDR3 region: CASSFTGIKVLEQFF. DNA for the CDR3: TGTGCCAGCAGTTTTACAGGGATTAAAGTACTTGAGCAGTTCTTC.

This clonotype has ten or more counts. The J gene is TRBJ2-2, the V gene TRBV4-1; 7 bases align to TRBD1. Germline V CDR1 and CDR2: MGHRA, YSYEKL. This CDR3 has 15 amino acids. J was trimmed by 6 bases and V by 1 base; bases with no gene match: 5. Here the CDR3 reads CASSQGTGDSGELFF. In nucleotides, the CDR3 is TGCGCCAGCAGCCAAGGAACAGGGGATTCCGGGGAGCTGTTTTTT.

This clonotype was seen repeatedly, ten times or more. The CDR3 nucleotides are TGTGCCACCAGTGACCCGATTGGGGGGAACACCGGGGAGCTGTTTTTT. This encodes CATSDPIGGNTGELFF. The chain uses TRBV24-1 and TRBJ2-2; TRBD1 or TRBD2 may be the D gene (5 bases each). Trimming took 4 bases from V and 1 from J, leaving 12 bases between them. Germline values: CDR1 KGHDR, CDR2 SFDVKD. CDR3 length equals 16 residues.

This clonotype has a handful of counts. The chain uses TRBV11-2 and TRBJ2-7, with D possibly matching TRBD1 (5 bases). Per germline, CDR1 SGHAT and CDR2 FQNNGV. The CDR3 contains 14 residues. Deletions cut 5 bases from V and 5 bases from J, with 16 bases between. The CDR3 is CASSLGAGRNEQYF. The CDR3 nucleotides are TGTGCCAGCAGCCTAGGTGCAGGGCGGAACGAGCAGTACTTC.

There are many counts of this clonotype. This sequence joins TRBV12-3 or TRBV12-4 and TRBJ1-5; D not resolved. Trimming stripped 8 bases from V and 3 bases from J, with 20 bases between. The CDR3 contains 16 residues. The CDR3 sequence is CASSPFLSGNNQPQHF. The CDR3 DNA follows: TGTGCCAGCTCCCCGTTTTTGTCGGGGAACAATCAGCCCCAGCATTTT.

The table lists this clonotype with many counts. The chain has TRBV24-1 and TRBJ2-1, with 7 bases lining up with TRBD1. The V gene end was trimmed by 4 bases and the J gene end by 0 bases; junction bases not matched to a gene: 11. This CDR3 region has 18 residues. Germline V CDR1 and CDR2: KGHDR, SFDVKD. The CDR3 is CATSDNDRALSSYNEQFF. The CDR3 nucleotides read TGTGCCACCAGTGACAATGACAGGGCCCTGAGCTCCTACAATGAGCAGTTCTTC.

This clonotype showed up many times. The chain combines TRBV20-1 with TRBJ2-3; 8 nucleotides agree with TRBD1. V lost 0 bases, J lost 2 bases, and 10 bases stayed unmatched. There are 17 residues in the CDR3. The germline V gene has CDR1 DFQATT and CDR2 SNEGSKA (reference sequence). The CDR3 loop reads CSARDVSRTGPTDTQYF. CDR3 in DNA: TGCAGTGCTAGAGATGTGTCTCGGACAGGGCCCACAGATACGCAGTATTTT.

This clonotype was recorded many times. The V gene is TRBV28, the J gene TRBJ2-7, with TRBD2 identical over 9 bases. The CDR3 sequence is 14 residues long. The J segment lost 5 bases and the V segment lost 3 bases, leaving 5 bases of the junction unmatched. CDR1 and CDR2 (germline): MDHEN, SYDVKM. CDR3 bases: TGTGCCAGCAGTTTGGTAGCGGGGGACCACGAGCAGTACTTC. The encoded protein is CASSLVAGDHEQYF.

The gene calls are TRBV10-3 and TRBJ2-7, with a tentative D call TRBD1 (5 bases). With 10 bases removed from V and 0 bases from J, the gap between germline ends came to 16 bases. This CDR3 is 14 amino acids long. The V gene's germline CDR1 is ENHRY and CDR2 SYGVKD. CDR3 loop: CATEPDRSSYEQYF. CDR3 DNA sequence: TGTGCCACCGAACCCGACAGAAGCTCCTACGAGCAGTACTTC.

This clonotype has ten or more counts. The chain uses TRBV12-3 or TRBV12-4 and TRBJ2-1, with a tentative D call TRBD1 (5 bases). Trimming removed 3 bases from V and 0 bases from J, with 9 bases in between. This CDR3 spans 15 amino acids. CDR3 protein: CASSFGDSSYNEQFF. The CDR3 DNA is TGTGCCAGCAGTTTCGGTGACAGCTCCTACAATGAGCAGTTCTTC.